This T cell receptor beta chain was sequenced during a study of blood T cell repertoires in COVID-19. As for the study in general: The analysed material was cDNA or gDNA that came from T cells, B-cell-depleted T cells, or PBMCs.

Authors' analysis steps: Cell counts per sample came from amplifying reference gene primers. Profiled with immunoSEQ multiplex PCR; TCRdb holds only in-frame clones, not every one. V and J calls and clone size are those listed in that table; D and trimming were worked out from the DNA. The repertoire holds some 140,000 clones, with roughly 78% as singletons. Deletions cut 2 bases from V and 3 bases from J, with 10 bases between. The length of the CDR3 is 14 residues. Per germline, CDR1 MNHEY and CDR2 SVGAGI. The chain employs TRBV6-5 and TRBJ1-1; D may be TRBD1 (5 bases). The source of this sequence is a man older than 75 with acute or convalescent COVID-19. Sequenced: peripheral blood. This CDR3 is CASSYTGGDTEAFF. In DNA form, the CDR3 reads TGTGCCAGCAGTTACACAGGCGGGGACACTGAAGCTTTCTTT.